This T cell receptor beta chain was identified during a study of T cell repertoires in cytomegalovirus infection (dated by TCRdb to the late 2010s). About the study as a whole: Because public TCR beta signatures pointed to carriage of CMV infection together with the matching HLA type, the HLA type of each donor mattered for the analysis.

The sample holds a few counts of this clonotype. Its antigen remains unidentified. No clone much larger than this one lies a single base away; base qualities are absent. Data came from an Illumina HiSeq 1500. TCRdb trimmed public reads at Q25 via fastp, called clones via MiXCR and kept in-frame beta chains. A single entry per CDR3 protein holds the most common genes and DNA from its merged rows. The sample data list around 630,000 distinct CDR3 sequences, and 20% to 25% of these were observed just once. The ten largest clones represent 7% to 9% of the sample. Overall study results and their limits: Carriers of CMV infection plus the relevant HLA type were discriminated by the cumulative frequency of public TCR beta family members in the study cohort and in an independent approximately 400-donor cohort. In the ex vivo response, HLA-C-restricted CMV-specific TCR beta clonotypes were dominant, and in two of eight donors the single most frequent clonotype came from this HLA-C-restricted group.

The germline V gene encodes CDR1 SEHNR and CDR2 FQNEAQ (reference sequence). Taken from cysteine to valine, the CDR3 has 14 residues. CDR3 DNA is the only sequence kept; it has 42 bases, read in frame from the first base. V was cut back by 2 bases and J by 6 bases, leaving a gap of 14 bases between them. Sequences were obtained from CD8+ T cells from PBMCs. The source is a human donor in good health (CMV status not recorded). Some clones in this sample may be carry-over from other donors' samples. The chain is encoded by TRBV7-9 joined to TRBJ2-7; the D gene cannot be resolved beyond TRBD1 or TRBD2, each matching 5 bases. The nucleotide sequence is TGTGCCAGCAGCTTAATCGGGGCGAGGGGCGAGCAGTACGTC. The resulting protein is CASSLIGARGEQYV.